This T cell receptor (beta chain) was documented in a study of blood T cell repertoires in COVID-19. Study information: Specimens from acute and convalescent COVID-19 originated in the United States, Italy and Spain.

The J segment lost 6 bases and the V segment lost 4 bases, leaving 2 bases of the junction unmatched. CDR1 is SGHVS and CDR2 is FQNEAQ in the germline V gene. The CDR3 is 13 amino acids. Enrolled through a virtual design, the participants were between about 18 and 100 years of age and came from some 25 US areas. Cohort 3 recovery required two negative PCRs, clearance, or symptom resolution. In the authors' workflow: Scientists estimated how many nucleated cells there were by amplifying reference gene primers. Profiling relied on immunoSEQ multiplex PCR, and the TCRdb table lists in-frame clones only, not all of them. The V and J calls and clone size come from that table; D and trimming were worked out from the DNA. Among about 180,000 clones listed, more than 75% were seen once.

The sequence was collected from a woman in her twenties or thirties who had recovered from COVID-19. The chain uses TRBV7-8 and TRBJ2-1; TRBD2 agrees at 8 bases. Sequenced sample: PBMCs or T cells enriched from blood (not recorded which). Here the CDR3 reads CASSSTSGNEQFF. CDR3 sequence (DNA): TGTGCCAGCAGCTCCACTAGCGGCAATGAGCAGTTCTTC. The variable domain in full, with the rest retrieved from reference TRBV7-8 and TRBJ2-1, is GAGVSQSPRYKVAKRGQDVALRCDPISGHVSLFWYQQALGQGPEFLTYFQNEAQLDKSGLPSDRFFAERPEGSVSTLKIQRTQQEDSAVYLCASSSTSGNEQFFGPGTRLTVL.